What follows are 2 T cell receptor beta chains derived from one specimen sequenced in a study of T cells expressing NK-cell markers. For each CDR3 protein, TCRdb gives one entry from its re-call of the 5' RACE reads, without DNA. The sample totals around 140,000 distinct CDR3 sequences. The sequencing input was blood T cells: a sorted CD56 or NKG2C T cell subset, CD4+ or CD8+ T cells, or bulk PBMC T cells (not recorded which). Every receptor here comes from a man between 18 and 29 years old in good health.

J is TRBJ2-2 and V is TRBV5-6; absent DNA, TCRdb's TRBD1 call cannot be checked. This CDR3 has 17 residues. The germline gives CDR1 SGHDT, CDR2 YYEEEE. The CDR3 protein is CASSLKNAGDWSGELFF.

The chain employs TRBV6-4 and TRBJ2-1. This CDR3 contains 15 residues. Germline V gene sequence: CDR1 MRHNA, CDR2 SNTAGT. CDR3: CASSEEQNSYNEQFF.